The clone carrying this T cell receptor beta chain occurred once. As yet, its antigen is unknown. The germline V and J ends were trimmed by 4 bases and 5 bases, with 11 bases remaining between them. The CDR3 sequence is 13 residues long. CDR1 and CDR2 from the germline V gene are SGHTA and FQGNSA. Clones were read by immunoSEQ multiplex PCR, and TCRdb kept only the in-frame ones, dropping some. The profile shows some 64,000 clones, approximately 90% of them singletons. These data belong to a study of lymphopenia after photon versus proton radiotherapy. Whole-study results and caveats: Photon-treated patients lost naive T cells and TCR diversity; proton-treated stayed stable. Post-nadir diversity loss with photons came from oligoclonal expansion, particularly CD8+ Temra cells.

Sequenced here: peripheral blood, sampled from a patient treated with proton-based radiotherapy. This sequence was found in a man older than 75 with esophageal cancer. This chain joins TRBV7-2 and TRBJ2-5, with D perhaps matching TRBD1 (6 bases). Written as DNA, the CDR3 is TGTGCCAGCAGCTCCGGACAGCCGGAGACCCAGTACTTC. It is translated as CASSSGQPETQYF.